A single T cell receptor beta chain is shown here with its context. This sample is part of a study of blood T cell repertoires in COVID-19. Study background: Samples taken during acute and convalescent COVID-19 were collected in the United States, Italy and Spain. The cDNA or gDNA used as material had been derived from T cells, B-cell-depleted T cells, or PBMCs.

Assay: immunoSEQ multiplex PCR; the TCRdb copy retains only in-frame clones and omits some. The sample consists of roughly 40,000 clones, around three quarters of them appearing once. This receptor was taken from a woman older than 75 with acute or convalescent COVID-19. The sample consisted of peripheral blood.

In DNA form, the CDR3 reads TGTGCCAGCAGTTTCTGGGGGGATGAGCAGTTCTTC. Its protein product is CASSFWGDEQFF. The chain couples TRBV12-3 or TRBV12-4 to TRBJ2-1, with a possible D match to TRBD2 (6 bases). The CDR3 is made up of 12 amino acids. V was trimmed by 3 bases and J by 8 bases, leaving 8 bases between them.